One sample yielded the 3 T cell receptor beta chains listed below, sequenced in a study of blood T cell repertoires in COVID-19 (TCRdb year 2020). The library was made by the immunoSEQ multiplex PCR assay. TCRdb retrieved this table from immuneACCESS and kept in-frame rearrangements only. Not all clones are present; in checked studies, unresolved V genes account for under half, and no reason is known for the remainder. A total of more than 95,000 clones appear in this sample, around 80% of them only once. In total, the top ten clones hold about 17% of the sample. Input material: peripheral blood. Source of these receptors: a man under 40 with COVID-19, enrolled during active disease.

This chain links TRBV28 with TRBJ1-6, with D unclear. In germline, CDR1 is MDHEN, CDR2 SYDVKM. The CDR3 spans 14 residues. V was cut by 2 bases and J by 4 bases, with 6 bases left in between. CDR3 region: CASSLIQYNSPLHF. CDR3 nucleotide sequence: TGTGCCAGCAGTTTAATACAGTATAATTCACCCCTCCACTTT.

V is TRBV28 and J is TRBJ2-7; 10 bases agree with TRBD2. With 3 bases clipped from V and 4 bases from J, the junction kept 9 bases outside the gene matches. Germline CDR1 reads MDHEN; CDR2 reads SYDVKM. This CDR3 spans 16 amino acids. The CDR3 reads CASSLSLNSGGYEQYF. Here the CDR3 DNA reads TGTGCCAGCAGTTTGAGCCTAAATAGCGGGGGGTACGAGCAGTACTTC.

The J gene is TRBJ2-2, the V gene TRBV27; the D is unclear. Trimming took off 1 base at V and 6 bases at J, with 18 bases between the two ends. The CDR3 has 17 amino acids. Germline assignment: CDR1 MNHEY and CDR2 SMNVEV (reference sequence). In DNA, the CDR3 is TGTGCCAGCAGTTTATTAATCCGAGGATCTTCCCCCGGGGAGCTGTTTTTT. It specifies CASSLLIRGSSPGELFF.